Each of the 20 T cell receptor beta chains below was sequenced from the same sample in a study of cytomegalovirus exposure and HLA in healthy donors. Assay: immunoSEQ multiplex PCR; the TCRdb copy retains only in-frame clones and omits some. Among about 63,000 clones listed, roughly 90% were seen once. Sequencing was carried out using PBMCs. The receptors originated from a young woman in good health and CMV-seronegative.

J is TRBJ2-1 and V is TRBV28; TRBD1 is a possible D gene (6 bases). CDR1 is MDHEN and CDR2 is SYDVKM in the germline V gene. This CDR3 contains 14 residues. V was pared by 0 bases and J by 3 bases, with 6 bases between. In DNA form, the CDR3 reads TGTGCCAGCAGTTTATGGACAGGCTACAATGAGCAGTTCTTC. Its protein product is CASSLWTGYNEQFF.

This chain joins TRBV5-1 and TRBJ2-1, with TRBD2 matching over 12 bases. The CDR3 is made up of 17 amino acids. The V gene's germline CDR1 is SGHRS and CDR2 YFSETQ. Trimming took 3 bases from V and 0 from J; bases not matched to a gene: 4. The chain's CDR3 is CASSSLAGGLSYNEQFF. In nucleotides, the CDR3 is TGCGCCAGCAGCTCACTAGCGGGGGGCCTCTCCTACAATGAGCAGTTCTTC.

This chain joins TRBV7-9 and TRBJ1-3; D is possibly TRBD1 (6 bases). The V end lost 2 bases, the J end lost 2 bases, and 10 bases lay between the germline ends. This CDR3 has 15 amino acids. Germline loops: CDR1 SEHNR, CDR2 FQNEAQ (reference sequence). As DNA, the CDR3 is TGTGCCAGCAGCTTAACAGGGTCCCCTGGAAACACCATATATTTT. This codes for CASSLTGSPGNTIYF.

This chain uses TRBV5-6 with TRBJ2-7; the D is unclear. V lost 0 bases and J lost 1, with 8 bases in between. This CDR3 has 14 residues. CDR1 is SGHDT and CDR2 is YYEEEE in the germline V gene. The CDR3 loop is CASSLGRRSYEQYF. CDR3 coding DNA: TGTGCCAGCAGCTTGGGTCGCAGGTCCTACGAGCAGTACTTC.

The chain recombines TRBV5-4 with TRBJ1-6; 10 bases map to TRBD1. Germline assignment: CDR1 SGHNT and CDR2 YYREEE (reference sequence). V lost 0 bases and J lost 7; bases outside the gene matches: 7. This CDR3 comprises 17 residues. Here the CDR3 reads CASSLGQGASGNSPLHF. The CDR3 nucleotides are TGTGCCAGCAGCTTGGGACAGGGGGCCTCCGGGAATTCACCCCTCCACTTT.

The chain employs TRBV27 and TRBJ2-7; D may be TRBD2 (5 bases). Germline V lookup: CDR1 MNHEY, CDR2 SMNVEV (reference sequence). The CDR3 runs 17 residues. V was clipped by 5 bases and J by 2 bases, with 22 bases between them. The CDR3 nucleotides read TGTGCCAGCAGTACCATCCTGGACTCGCTCGTCCCCTACGAGCAGTACTTC. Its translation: CASSTILDSLVPYEQYF.

DNA for the CDR3: TGTGCCAGCAGTGGGCGACAGGGGGTAAACACCGGGGAGCTGTTTTTT. The encoded protein is CASSGRQGVNTGELFF. The chain employs TRBV6-1 and TRBJ2-2; TRBD1 aligns across 9 bases. Per the germline V gene, CDR1 is MNHNS and CDR2 is SASEGT. Trimming cost V 4 bases and J 2 bases; bases outside gene matches: 5. CDR3 length equals 16 residues.

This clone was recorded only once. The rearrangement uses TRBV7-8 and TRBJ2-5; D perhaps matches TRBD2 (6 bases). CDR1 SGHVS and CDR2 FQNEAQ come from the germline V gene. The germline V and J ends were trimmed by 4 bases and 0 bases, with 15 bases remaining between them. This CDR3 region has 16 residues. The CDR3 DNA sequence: TGTGCCAGCAGCTCCAGTCGGGTAGCGGACCAAGAGACCCAGTACTTC. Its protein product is CASSSSRVADQETQYF.

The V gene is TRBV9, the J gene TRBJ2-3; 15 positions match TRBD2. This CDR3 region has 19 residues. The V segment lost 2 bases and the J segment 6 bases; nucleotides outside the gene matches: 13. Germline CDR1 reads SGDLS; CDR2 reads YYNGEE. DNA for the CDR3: TGTGCCAGCAGCGTGAGGGGACTAGCGGGAGGTACTTTCGGGGATACGCAGTATTTT. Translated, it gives CASSVRGLAGGTFGDTQYF. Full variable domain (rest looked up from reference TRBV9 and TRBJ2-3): DSGVTQTPKHLITATGQRVTLRCSPRSGDLSVYWYQQSLDQGLQFLIQYYNGEERAKGNILERFSAQQFPDLHSELNLSSLELGDSALYFCASSVRGLAGGTFGDTQYFGPGTRLTVL.

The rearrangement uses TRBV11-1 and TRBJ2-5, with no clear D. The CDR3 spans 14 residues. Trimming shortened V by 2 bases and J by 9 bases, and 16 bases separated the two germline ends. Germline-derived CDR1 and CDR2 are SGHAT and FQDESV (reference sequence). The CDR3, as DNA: TGTGCCAGCAGCTTAAGTCTAGGTCACTGGGCCCAGTACTTC. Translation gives CASSLSLGHWAQYF.

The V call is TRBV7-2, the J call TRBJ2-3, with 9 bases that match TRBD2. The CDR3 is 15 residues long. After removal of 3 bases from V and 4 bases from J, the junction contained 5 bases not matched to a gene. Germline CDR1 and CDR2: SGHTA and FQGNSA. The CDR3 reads CASSLVAGGPDTQYF. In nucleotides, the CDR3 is TGTGCCAGCAGCTTGGTGGCGGGGGGGCCAGATACGCAGTATTTT.

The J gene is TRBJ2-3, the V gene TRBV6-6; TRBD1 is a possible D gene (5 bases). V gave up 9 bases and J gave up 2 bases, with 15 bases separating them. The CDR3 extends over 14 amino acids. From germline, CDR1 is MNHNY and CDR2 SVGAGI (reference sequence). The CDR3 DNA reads TGTGCCAGAGGGGTAGCTCCGACCACAGATACGCAGTATTTT. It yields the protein CARGVAPTTDTQYF.

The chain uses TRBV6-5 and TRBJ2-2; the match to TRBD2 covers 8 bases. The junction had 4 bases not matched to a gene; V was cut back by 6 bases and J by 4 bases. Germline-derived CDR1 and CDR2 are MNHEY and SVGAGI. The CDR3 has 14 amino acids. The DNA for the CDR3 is TGTGCCAGCAGCCGGGGGGGCCGCACCGGGGAGCTGTTTTTT. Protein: CASSRGGRTGELFF.

In nucleotides, the CDR3 is TGTGCCAGTAGTCCTCAAACAGGGAACTATGGCTACACCTTC. This gives the protein CASSPQTGNYGYTF. The chain is built from TRBV19 and TRBJ1-2, with D possibly TRBD1 on 6 matching bases. V lost 5 bases and J 2 bases, leaving 12 bases between the germline ends. Germline CDR1 is LNHDA and CDR2 is SQIVND (reference sequence). The CDR3 contains 14 residues. Filled out from reference TRBV19 and TRBJ1-2, the complete variable domain reads DGGITQSPKYLFRKEGQNVTLSCEQNLNHDAMYWYRQDPGQGLRLIYYSQIVNDFQKGDIAEGYSVSREKKESFPLTVTSAQKNPTAFYLCASSPQTGNYGYTFGSGTRLTVV.

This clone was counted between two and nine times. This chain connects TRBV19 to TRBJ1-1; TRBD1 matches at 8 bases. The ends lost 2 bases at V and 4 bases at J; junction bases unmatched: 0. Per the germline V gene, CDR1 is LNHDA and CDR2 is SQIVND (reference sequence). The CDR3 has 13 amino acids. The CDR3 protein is CASSIQGATEAFF. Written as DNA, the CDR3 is TGTGCCAGTAGTATACAGGGGGCCACTGAAGCTTTCTTT.

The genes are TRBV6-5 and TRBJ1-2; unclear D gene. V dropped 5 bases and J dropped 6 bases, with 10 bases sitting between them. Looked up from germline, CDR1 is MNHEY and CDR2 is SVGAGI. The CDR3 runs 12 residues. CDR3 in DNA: TGTGCCAGCAGTCGGGTTGGAAATGGCTACACCTTC. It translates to CASSRVGNGYTF.

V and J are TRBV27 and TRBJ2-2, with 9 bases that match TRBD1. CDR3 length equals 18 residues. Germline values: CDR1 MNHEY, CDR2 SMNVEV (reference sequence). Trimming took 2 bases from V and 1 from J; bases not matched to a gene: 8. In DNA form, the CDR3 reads TGTGCCAGCAGTTTAGGGACAGGGCCAGGGAGGAACACCGGGGAGCTGTTTTTT. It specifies CASSLGTGPGRNTGELFF.

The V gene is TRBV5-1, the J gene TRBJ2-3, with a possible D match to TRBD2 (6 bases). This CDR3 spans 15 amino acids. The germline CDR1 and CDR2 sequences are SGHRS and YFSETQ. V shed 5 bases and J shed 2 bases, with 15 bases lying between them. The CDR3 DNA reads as TGCGCCAGCAGACGGGGGTATGGCAACACAGATACGCAGTATTTT. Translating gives CASRRGYGNTDTQYF. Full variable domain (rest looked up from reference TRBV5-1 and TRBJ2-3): KAGVTQTPRYLIKTRGQQVTLSCSPISGHRSVSWYQQTPGQGLQFLFEYFSETQRNKGNFPGRFSGRQFSNSRSEMNVSTLELGDSALYLCASRRGYGNTDTQYFGPGTRLTVL.

The CDR3 bases are TGTGCCAGCAGCCAAGCTATGCGGGGGACGCAAGAGACCCAGTACTTC. This codes for CASSQAMRGTQETQYF. The gene calls are TRBV4-2 and TRBJ2-5; 7 bases map to TRBD2. Trimming removed 1 base from V and 2 bases from J; junction bases left unmatched: 7. The CDR3 loop spans 16 amino acids. CDR1 LGHNA and CDR2 YNFKEQ come from the germline V gene.

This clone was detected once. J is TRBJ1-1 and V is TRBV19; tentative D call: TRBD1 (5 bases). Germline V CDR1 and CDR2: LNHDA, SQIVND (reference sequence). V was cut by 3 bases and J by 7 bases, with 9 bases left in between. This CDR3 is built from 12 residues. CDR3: CASSIGQFEAFF. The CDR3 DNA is TGTGCCAGTAGTATTGGACAATTTGAAGCTTTCTTT.